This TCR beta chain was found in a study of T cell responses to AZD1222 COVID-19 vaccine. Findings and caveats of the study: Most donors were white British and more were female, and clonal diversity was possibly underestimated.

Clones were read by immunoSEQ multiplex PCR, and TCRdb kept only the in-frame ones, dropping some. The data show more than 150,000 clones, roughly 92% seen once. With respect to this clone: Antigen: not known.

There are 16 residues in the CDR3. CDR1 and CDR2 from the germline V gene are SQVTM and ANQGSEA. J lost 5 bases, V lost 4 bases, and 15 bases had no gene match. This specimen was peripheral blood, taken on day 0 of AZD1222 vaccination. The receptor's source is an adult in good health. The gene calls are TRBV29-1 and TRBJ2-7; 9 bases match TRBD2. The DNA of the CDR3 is TGCAGCGTTGTAGGGCTAGCGGGGCCCCGACCGAACGAGCAGTACTTC. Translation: CSVVGLAGPRPNEQYF.